This T cell receptor (beta chain) was retrieved from a study of blood T cell repertoires in COVID-19. Study at large: Some COVID-19 samples were acute and others convalescent; all came from the United States, Italy and Spain.

How the authors handled the data: Reference gene primers were amplified, and this amplification served to estimate nucleated cell counts. The data were produced by immunoSEQ multiplex PCR, yet TCRdb's version contains in-frame clones alone and is incomplete. V and J calls and clone size are those listed in that table; D and trimming were worked out from the DNA. The repertoire includes approximately 200,000 clones, roughly 82% of them detected once, and about 4.9% sits in the top ten. The specimen sequenced was peripheral blood. The receptor was derived from a woman aged 30 to 39 with acute or convalescent COVID-19.

CDR3 coding DNA: TGTGCCAGCAGCTTAAGCACGGGGTGGACTGAAGCTTTCTTT. This encodes CASSLSTGWTEAFF. The rearrangement links TRBV7-9 to TRBJ1-1, with D unclear. V shed 2 bases and J shed 5 bases, with 12 bases lying between them. This CDR3 region has 14 residues. The germline V gene has CDR1 SEHNR and CDR2 FQNEAQ (reference sequence).